The text below deals with one T cell receptor beta chain. These data are taken from a study of technical replicates of blood from a handful of donors. Libraries were prepared by immunoSEQ multiplex PCR; TCRdb keeps only in-frame clonotypes and omits some of them. The repertoire has approximately 15,000 clones, roughly 87% of them found once; the top ten carry 10% to 15%. CDR1 is SNHLY and CDR2 is FYNNEI in the germline V gene. J was trimmed by 0 bases and V by 5 bases; bases with no gene match: 9. The CDR3 runs to 18 residues. Sequencing used PBMCs. The chain couples TRBV2 to TRBJ2-6, with TRBD1 matching 8 bases. This TCR was recovered from a human donor in good health. This chain's CDR3 is CASSQPRDRISGANVLTF. CDR3 sequence (DNA): TGTGCCAGCAGTCAACCACGGGACAGGATCTCTGGGGCCAACGTCCTGACTTTC.